This T cell receptor (beta chain) comes out of a study of cytomegalovirus exposure and HLA in healthy donors. Study summary: About 180 million T cells yielded approximately 100 million unique TCR beta sequences, as an earlier analysis found.

PCR used 60 Vbeta primers and 13 Jbeta primers. Sequencing was performed with immunoSEQ multiplex PCR; in TCRdb, only in-frame clones are kept and a portion is missing. This table has under 200,000 clones, approximately 80% appearing once. CDR1 is LNHDA, CDR2 SQIVND, per germline (reference sequence). CDR3 length: 15 residues. Losses at the gene ends were 3 bases for V and 7 bases for J; bases not matched to a gene: 4. The V and J genes are TRBV19 and TRBJ1-4; 11 bases match TRBD1. The sequence came from a woman in her twenties or thirties in good health and CMV-seronegative. Sequenced material: PBMCs. CDR3 loop: CASSMPGTGGEKLFF. CDR3 in DNA: TGTGCCAGTAGTATGCCCGGGACAGGGGGTGAAAAACTGTTTTTT.